This T cell receptor (beta chain) comes out of a study of T-cell reconstitution after alpha-beta-depleted transplantation in children. This clonotype has more than one count but fewer than ten. Library preparation (for TCRbeta) was performed with unique molecular identifiers. TCRdb used MiXCR to reprocess the PCR reads, holding one entry per CDR3 protein. The data show about 690,000 distinct CDR3 sequences, approximately 17% seen once. The receptor was derived from a human donor who donated a stem cell graft to a child with acute myeloid leukemia. Sequencing used PBMCs from the stem cell graft donor, obtained from the stem cell graft.

CDR3: CASSQERAGGQETQYF. In nucleotides, the CDR3 is TGTGCCAGCAGCCAAGAAAGAGCGGGGGGCCAAGAGACCCAGTACTTC. V usage is TRBV4-2 and J usage is TRBJ2-5, with TRBD2 identical over 9 bases. This CDR3 region has 16 residues. In germline, CDR1 is LGHNA, CDR2 YNFKEQ. V was pared by 0 bases and J by 1 base, with 3 bases of the junction left unmatched.